This T cell receptor beta chain is drawn from a study of sequential checkpoint blockade in melanoma. CDR3 length: 16 amino acids. V trimming: 6 bases; J trimming: 2 bases; junction bases outside the gene matches: 7. Germline CDR1 is MDHEN and CDR2 is SYDVKM. Relative to its sample, this clone is large. Clones were read by immunoSEQ multiplex PCR, and TCRdb kept only the in-frame ones, dropping some. The profile covers some 10,000 clones, with approximately 71% appearing a single time and over 10% taken by the ten largest. Described treatment: randomized to nivolumab then ipilimumab (arm A) or the reverse (arm B). No patient had prior DNA-damaging chemotherapy. Sorted cells were live CD3+CD8+, lacking CD19 and CD56, from PBMCs.

The J gene is TRBJ2-1, the V gene TRBV28, with TRBD2 matching over 10 bases. The material sequenced was CD8+ T cells sorted from blood (inferred from file names), taken from a patient given nivolumab and ipilimumab in sequence. The sequence was collected from a human donor with melanoma. As DNA, the CDR3 is TGTGCCAGCAGGGGAGGGACTAGCGTAGCCTACAATGAGCAGTTCTTC. Amino acids: CASRGGTSVAYNEQFF.